This TCR beta chain is from a study of monozygotic twins with inflammatory bowel disease. About this clonotype itself: The antigen remains unidentified.

After re-calling the 5' RACE reads, TCRdb lists one entry per CDR3 protein, DNA absent. This table holds more than 300,000 distinct CDR3 sequences. Findings of the study overall: Repertoire similarity did not differ between concordant and discordant twins, possibly owing to limited power.

This CDR3 contains 14 residues. Germline V gene lookup returns CDR1 KGHSH and CDR2 LQKENI. This chain joins TRBV18 and TRBJ2-2; TCRdb designates TRBD1, a call that cannot be tested without DNA. The sample taken for sequencing was blood. The sequence derives from a human donor with ulcerative colitis or Crohn's disease, or a healthy co-twin of an affected twin (not recorded which). The CDR3 protein is CASSPDRNTGELFF.